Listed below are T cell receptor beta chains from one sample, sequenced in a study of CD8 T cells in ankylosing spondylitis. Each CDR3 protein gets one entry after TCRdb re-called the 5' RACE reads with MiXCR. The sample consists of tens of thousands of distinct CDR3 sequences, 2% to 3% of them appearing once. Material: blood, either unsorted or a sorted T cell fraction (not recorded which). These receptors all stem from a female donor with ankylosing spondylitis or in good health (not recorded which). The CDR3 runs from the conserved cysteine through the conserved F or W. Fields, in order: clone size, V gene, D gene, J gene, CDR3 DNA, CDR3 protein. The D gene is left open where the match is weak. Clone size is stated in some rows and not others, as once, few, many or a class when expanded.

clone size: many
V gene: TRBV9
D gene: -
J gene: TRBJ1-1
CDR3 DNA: TGTGCCAGCAGCGTAGGTCTTTGGGATAACACTGAAGCTTTCTTT
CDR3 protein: CASSVGLWDNTEAFF

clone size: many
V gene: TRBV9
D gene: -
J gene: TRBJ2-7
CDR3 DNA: TGTGCCAGCAGCGTAGAGGCAGGGCCTGTCTACGAGCAGTACTTC
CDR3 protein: CASSVEAGPVYEQYF

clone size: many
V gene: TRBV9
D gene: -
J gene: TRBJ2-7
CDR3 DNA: TGTGCCAGCAGCTCTCAACTGGGCGAGCAGTACTTC
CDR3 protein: CASSSQLGEQYF

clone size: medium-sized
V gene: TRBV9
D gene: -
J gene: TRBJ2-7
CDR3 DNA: TGTGCCAGCAGTTCCGGGACGACCCCCTACGAGCAGTACTTC
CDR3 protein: CASSSGTTPYEQYF

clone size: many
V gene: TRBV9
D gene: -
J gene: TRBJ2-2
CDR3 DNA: TGTGCCAGCAGCCGTAGGGGTCACCCCGGGGACACCGGGGAGCTGTTTTTT
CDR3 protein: CASSRRGHPGDTGELFF

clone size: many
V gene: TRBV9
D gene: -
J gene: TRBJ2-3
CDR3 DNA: TGTGCCAGCAGCGTAGTGTCTAGTGGCACAGATACGCAGTATTTT
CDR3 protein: CASSVVSSGTDTQYF

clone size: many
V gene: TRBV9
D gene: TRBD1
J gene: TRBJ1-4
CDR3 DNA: TGTGCCAGCAGCGTAGCACAGGGGGCATCTGAAAAACTGTTTTTT
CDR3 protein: CASSVAQGASEKLFF

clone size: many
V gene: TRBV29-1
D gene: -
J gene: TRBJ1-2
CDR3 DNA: TGCAGCGTTGAAGTGGGCCATGGCTACACCTTC
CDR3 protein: CSVEVGHGYTF

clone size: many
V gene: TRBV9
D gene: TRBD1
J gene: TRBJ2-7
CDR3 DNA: TGTGCCAGCAGCCGGACAGGGGGCGTCTACGAGCAGTACTTC
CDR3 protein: CASSRTGGVYEQYF

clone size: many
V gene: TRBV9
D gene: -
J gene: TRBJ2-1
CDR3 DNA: TGTGCCAGCAGCGTAGTTAGAGAAGGGAATAAGCAGTTCTTC
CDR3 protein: CASSVVREGNKQFF

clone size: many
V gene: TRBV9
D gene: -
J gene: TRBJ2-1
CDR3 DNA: TGTGCCAGCAGCCCCGGGAGCTCCTACAATGAGCAGTTCTTC
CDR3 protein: CASSPGSSYNEQFF

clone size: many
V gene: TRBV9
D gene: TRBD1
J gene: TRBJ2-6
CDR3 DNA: TGTGCCAGCAGCGTGTGGACAGGGGCCGGGGCCAACGTCCTGACTTTC
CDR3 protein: CASSVWTGAGANVLTF

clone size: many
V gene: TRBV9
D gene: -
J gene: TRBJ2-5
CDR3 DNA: TGTGCCAGCAGCCCTACAGAGAAACAAGAGACCCAGTACTTC
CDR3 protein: CASSPTEKQETQYF

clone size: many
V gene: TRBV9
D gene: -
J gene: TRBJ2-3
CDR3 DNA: TGTGCCAGCAGCGTAGGGAACAGCGGCAACACAGATACGCAGTATTTT
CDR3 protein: CASSVGNSGNTDTQYF

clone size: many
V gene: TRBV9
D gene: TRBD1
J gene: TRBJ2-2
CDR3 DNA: TGTGCCAGCAGCGGTTTCGGACAGGGTACCGGGGAGCTGTTTTTT
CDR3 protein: CASSGFGQGTGELFF

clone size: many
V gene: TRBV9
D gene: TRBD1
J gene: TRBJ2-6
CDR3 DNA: TGTGCCAGCAGCCCGGGGACAGGATTCTCTGGGGCCAACGTCCTGACTTTC
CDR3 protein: CASSPGTGFSGANVLTF

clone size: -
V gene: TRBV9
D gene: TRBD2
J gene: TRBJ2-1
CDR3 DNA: TGTGCCAGCAGCGTAGGGGACTGGGGGACTAGCGGGAGGGCGACGGGTGAGCAGTTCTTC
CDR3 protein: CASSVGDWGTSGRATGEQFF

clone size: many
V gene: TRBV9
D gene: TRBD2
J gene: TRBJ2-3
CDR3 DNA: TGTGCCAGCAGCGCTAGCGGGAGTACAGATACGCAGTATTTT
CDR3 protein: CASSASGSTDTQYF

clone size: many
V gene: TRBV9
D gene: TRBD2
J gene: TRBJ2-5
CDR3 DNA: TGTGCCAGCAGCGGGACTAGCGTAGAGACCCAGTACTTC
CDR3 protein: CASSGTSVETQYF

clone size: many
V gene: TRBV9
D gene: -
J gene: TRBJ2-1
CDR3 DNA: TGTGCCAGCAGCGCTTTGACAGTTAGCTCATCCAATGAGCAGTTCTTC
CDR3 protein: CASSALTVSSSNEQFF

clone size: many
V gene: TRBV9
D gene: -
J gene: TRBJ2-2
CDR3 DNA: TGTGCCAGCAGCGTAGCAGTCGGGGAGCTGTTTTTT
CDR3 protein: CASSVAVGELFF

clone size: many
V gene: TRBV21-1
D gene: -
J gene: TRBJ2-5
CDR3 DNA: TGTGCCAGCAGGGGGACTAGCGGGGGCCGAAACCTCCAAGAGACCCAGTACTTC
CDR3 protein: CASRGTSGGRNLQETQYF